This T cell receptor beta chain was sequenced for a study of CD8 T cells in Susac syndrome. Study-wide results and caveats: The study conceded that its TCR sequencing and HLA analysis involved relatively few individuals.

cDNA came from about 0.46 to 1 ug RNA primed by random hexamers. TCRdb analysed the immunoSEQ multiplex PCR reads with MiXCR anew, one entry per CDR3 protein. The repertoire includes around 130,000 distinct CDR3 sequences, approximately 95% of them detected once, and over 0.095% sits in the top ten. Points on this clonotype: Its antigen remains unknown.

From blood CD8+ and CD4+ T cells, TCR beta sequences were generated. Negative isolation was used for CD8+ and CD4+ T cells and FACS enrichment for TEMRA cells. V shed 2 bases and J shed 1 base, with 5 bases lying between them. This CDR3 comprises 13 residues. Germline V lookup: CDR1 LGHDT, CDR2 YNNKEL (reference sequence). Sequences were obtained from CD4+ T cells from PBMCs. This receptor was identified in a human donor with multiple sclerosis. The genes are TRBV3-1 and TRBJ1-1; D remains unclear. The CDR3 region has the DNA TGTGCCAGCAGCCAACGTAGGAACACTGAAGCTTTCTTT. As protein: CASSQRRNTEAFF.